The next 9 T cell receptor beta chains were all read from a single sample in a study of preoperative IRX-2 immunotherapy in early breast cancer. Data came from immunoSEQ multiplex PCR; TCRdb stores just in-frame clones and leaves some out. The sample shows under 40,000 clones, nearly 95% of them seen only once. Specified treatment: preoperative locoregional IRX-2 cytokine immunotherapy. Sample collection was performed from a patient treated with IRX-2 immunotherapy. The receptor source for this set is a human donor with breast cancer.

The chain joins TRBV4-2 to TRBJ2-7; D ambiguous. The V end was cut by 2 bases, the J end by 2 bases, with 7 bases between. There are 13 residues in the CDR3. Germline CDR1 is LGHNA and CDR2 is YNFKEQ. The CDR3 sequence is CASSQKVPYEQYF. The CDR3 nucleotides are TGTGCCAGCAGCCAAAAAGTGCCCTACGAGCAGTACTTC.

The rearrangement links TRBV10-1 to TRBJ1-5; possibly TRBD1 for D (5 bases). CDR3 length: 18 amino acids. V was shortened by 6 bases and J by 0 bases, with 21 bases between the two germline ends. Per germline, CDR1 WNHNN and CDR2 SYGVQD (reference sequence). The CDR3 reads CASSRADRIKYSNQPQHF. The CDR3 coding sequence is TGCGCCAGCAGCCGCGCCGACAGAATAAAGTATAGCAATCAGCCCCAGCATTTT.

The CDR3 sequence: CATSRARTGSNTGELFF. The CDR3 DNA reads as TGTGCCACCAGCAGAGCTCGGACAGGGTCGAACACCGGGGAGCTGTTTTTT. The chain has TRBV15 and TRBJ2-2, with TRBD1 identical over 8 bases. Unmatched junction bases numbered 4, after V lost 1 base and J lost 0 bases. CDR3 length: 17 residues. CDR1 LNHNV and CDR2 YYDKDF come from the germline V gene (reference sequence).

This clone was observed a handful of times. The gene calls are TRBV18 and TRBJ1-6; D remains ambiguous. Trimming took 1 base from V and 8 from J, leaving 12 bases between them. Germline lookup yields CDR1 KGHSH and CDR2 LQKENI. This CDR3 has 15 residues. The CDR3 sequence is CASSPRVGYDSPLHF. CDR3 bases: TGTGCCAGCTCACCACGCGTAGGGTATGATTCACCCCTCCACTTT.

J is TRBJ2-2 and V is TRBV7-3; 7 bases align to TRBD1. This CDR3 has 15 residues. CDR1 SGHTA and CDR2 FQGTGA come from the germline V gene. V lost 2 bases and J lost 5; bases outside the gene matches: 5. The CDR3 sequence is CASSLQGVVTGELFF. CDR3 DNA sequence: TGTGCCAGCAGCTTACAGGGGGTTGTAACCGGGGAGCTGTTTTTT.

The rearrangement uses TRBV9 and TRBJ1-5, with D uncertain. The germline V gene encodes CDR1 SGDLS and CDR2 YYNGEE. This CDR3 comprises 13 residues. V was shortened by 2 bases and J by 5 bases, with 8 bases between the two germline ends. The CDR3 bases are TGTGCCAGCAGCGTGGGGTTCGATCAGCCCCAGCATTTT. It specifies CASSVGFDQPQHF.

DNA of the CDR3: TGTGCCAGCAGTGACTCAGGTGGGGCTAGTGTTGAGCAGTTCTTC. Translating it yields CASSDSGGASVEQFF. This chain joins TRBV6-4 and TRBJ2-1; tentative D call: TRBD1 (5 bases). The germline V and J ends were trimmed by 0 bases and 9 bases, with 15 bases remaining between them. The CDR3 runs 15 residues. CDR1 is MRHNA, CDR2 SNTAGT, per germline.

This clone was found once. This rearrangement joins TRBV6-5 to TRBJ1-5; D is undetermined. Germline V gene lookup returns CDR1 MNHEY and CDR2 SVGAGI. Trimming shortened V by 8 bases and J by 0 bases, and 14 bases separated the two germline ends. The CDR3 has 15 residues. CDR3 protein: CASGRGRDSNQPQHF. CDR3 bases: TGTGCCAGCGGTCGAGGCAGAGATAGCAATCAGCCCCAGCATTTT.

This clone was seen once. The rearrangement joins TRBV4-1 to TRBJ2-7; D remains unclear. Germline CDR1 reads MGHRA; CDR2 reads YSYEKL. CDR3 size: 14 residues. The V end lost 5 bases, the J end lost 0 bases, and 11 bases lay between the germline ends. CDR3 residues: CASSTDPYSYEQYF. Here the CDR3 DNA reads TGCGCCAGCAGCACGGACCCTTACTCCTACGAGCAGTACTTC.